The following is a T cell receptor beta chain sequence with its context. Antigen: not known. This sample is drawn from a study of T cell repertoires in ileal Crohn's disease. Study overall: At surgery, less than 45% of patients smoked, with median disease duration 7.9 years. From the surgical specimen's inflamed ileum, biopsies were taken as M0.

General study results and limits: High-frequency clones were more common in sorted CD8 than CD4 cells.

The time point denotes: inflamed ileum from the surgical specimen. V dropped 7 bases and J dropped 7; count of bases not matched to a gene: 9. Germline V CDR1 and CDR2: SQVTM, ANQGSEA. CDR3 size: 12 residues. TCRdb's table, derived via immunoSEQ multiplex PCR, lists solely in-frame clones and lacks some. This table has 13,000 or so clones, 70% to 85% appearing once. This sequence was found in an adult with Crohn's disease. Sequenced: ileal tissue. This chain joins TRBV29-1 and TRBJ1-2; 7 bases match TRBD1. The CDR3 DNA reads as TGCAGCGCCAGTGACAGGGCGGGTGGCTACACCTTC. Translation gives CSASDRAGGYTF.